This T cell receptor beta chain was captured by sequencing in a study of T cell clonality in common variable immunodeficiency. Study observations and caveats: Patient heterogeneity in the CVID cohort limited correlations between repertoire features and clinical complications.

This clone occurred many times. Its target is not known. Coverage ceases 3 residues before the CDR3 finishes, and the germline J gene fills in the end. Sequencing was performed with immunoSEQ multiplex PCR; in TCRdb, only in-frame clones are kept and a portion is missing. The sample has around 55,000 clones, none seen only once; the top ten hold about 0.8%. Germline lookup yields CDR1 SNHLY and CDR2 FYNNEI. Germline trimming cut 8 bases from V and 0 bases from J; bases unmatched to any gene: 6. The length of the CDR3 is 14 residues. Specimen: peripheral blood mononuclear cells. The receptor was isolated from a person between 18 and 75 years old in good health. The chain uses TRBV2 and TRBJ1-1, with 7 bases fitting TRBD1. This CDR3 reads CASLRGQLNTEAFF. CDR3 bases read: TGTGCCAGCTTGAGGGGACAGTTGAACACTGAA.